The TCR beta chain under discussion was sequenced for a study of T cell responses to AZD1222 COVID-19 vaccine. Findings and caveats of the study: Regions left unmutated in variants are reportedly the target of nearly half of spike-specific TCRs.

Method: immunoSEQ multiplex PCR; TCRdb's copy keeps in-frame clones and lacks some. The data show fewer than 200,000 clones, approximately 88% seen once. This CDR3 region has 14 residues. In germline, CDR1 is LGHDT, CDR2 YNNKEL (reference sequence). The ends were cut back, 4 bases at V and 4 bases at J, with 8 bases in the middle. A word on this clone: As yet, its antigen is unknown.

This sequence joins TRBV3-1 (or the pseudogene TRBV3-2) and TRBJ1-6; maybe TRBD1 (5 bases). The specimen was peripheral blood, collected on day 0 of AZD1222 vaccination. The clonotype was recovered from an adult in good health. The CDR3 nucleotides are TGTGCCAGCAGCCGGGAGGGGTATAATTCACCCCTCCACTTT. This gives the protein CASSREGYNSPLHF.